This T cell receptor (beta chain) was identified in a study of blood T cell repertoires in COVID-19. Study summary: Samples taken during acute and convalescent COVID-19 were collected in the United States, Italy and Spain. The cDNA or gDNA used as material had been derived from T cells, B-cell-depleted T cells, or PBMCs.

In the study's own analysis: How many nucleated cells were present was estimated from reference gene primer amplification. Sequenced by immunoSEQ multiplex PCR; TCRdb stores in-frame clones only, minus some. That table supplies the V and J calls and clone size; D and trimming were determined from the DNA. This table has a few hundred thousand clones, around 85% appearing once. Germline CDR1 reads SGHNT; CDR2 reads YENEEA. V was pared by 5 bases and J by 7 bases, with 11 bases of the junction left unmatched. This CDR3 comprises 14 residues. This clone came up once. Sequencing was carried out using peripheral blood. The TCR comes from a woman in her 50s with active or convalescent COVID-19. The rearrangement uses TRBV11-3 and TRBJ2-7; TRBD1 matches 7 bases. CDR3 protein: CASSETGATGEQYF. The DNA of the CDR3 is TGTGCCAGCAGCGAAACAGGGGCTACGGGGGAGCAGTACTTC.